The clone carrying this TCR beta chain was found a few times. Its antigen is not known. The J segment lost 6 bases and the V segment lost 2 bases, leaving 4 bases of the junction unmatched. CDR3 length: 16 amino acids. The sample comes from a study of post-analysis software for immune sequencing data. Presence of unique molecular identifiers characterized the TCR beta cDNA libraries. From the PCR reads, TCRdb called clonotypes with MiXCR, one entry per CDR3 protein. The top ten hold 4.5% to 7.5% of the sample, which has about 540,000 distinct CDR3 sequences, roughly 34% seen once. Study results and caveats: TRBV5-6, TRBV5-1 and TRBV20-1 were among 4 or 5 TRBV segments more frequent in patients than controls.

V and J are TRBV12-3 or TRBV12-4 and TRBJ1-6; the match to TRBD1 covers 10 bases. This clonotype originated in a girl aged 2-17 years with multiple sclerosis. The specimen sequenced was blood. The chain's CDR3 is CASSLTRTGGNSPLHF. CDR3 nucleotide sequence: TGTGCCAGCAGTTTAACCCGGACAGGGGGTAATTCACCCCTCCACTTT.